This T cell receptor beta chain comes out of a study of T cells after posttransplantation cyclophosphamide. Broader study findings: Recipient CMV seropositivity and CMV reactivation strongly tracked TRB clonality. Blood and skin or GI T cell repertoires showed limited TRB overlap. Donor-recipient repertoire similarity was low at 1-2 months, rising over year one.

Busulfan-fludarabine conditioning, marrow transplant, and cyclophosphamide on days +3 and +4 were administered. V was clipped by 7 bases and J by 0 bases; unmatched bases: 9. CDR3 length: 15 amino acids. Germline V gene sequence: CDR1 SNHLY, CDR2 FYNNEI. The protocol was immunoSEQ multiplex PCR, while the TCRdb copy is restricted to in-frame clones and leaves out a portion. The repertoire holds fewer than 45,000 clones, with approximately 78% as singletons. About this clone: The antigen remains unidentified.

This sequence originates from a female patient in her 40s who received an allogeneic stem cell transplant from a related donor, was CMV-positive, and had no GVHD. Some T cells may be supplied by the graft donor. The chain couples TRBV2 to TRBJ2-7; 7 nucleotides agree with TRBD2. The sample in question was CD4+ T cells sorted from blood, obtained just over 1,900 days after a stem cell transplant with posttransplant cyclophosphamide. The CDR3, as DNA: TGTGCCAGCACTACCGAGCGGGGCCCCTCCTACGAGCAGTACTTC. Its translation: CASTTERGPSYEQYF.